The 25 T cell receptor beta chains presented below share a single source sample, sequenced in a study of Graves' ophthalmopathy and Graves' hyperthyroidism. RNA transcripts served as template for amplifying TCR beta CDR3 sequences. An opening RT-PCR round employed HTBI primers and preceded a second-round multiplex PCR. MiXCR, applied by TCRdb to the multiplex PCR reads, yields one record per CDR3 protein. The table shows about 220,000 distinct CDR3 sequences, with about 22% occurring only once. The source material was peripheral blood. The receptor set was obtained from a woman between 45 and 60 years old with Graves' ophthalmopathy.

The table lists this clonotype with many counts. The V and J genes are TRBV6-1 and TRBJ2-7, with 8 bases lining up with TRBD2. The CDR3 loop spans 15 amino acids. Germline-derived CDR1 and CDR2 are MNHNS and SASEGT. J lost 1 base, V lost 6 bases, and 8 bases had no gene match. This chain's CDR3 is CASSGSGRVSYEQYF. The CDR3 nucleotides are TGTGCCAGCAGCGGAAGCGGGAGAGTTTCCTACGAGCAGTACTTC.

The CDR3 here is CASRVEETVSYEQYF. DNA of the CDR3: TGTGCCAGCAGGGTGGAAGAGACGGTATCCTACGAGCAGTACTTC. The gene calls are TRBV2 and TRBJ2-7; no clear D. This CDR3 has 15 residues. Germline CDR1 reads SNHLY; CDR2 reads FYNNEI. Trimming removed 6 bases at V and 1 base at J, with 16 bases between.

This clonotype was found many times. V is TRBV7-8 and J is TRBJ2-5; 12 bases match TRBD1. Germline CDR1 is SGHVS and CDR2 is FQNEAQ. Germline trimming cut 5 bases from V and 5 bases from J; bases unmatched to any gene: 9. The CDR3 contains 16 residues. The CDR3 bases are TGTGCCAGCAGCAATACCGGGACAGGGGGCGTGGAGACCCAGTACTTC. It codes for CASSNTGTGGVETQYF. Variable domain in full (rest from reference TRBV7-8 and TRBJ2-5): GAGVSQSPRYKVAKRGQDVALRCDPISGHVSLFWYQQALGQGPEFLTYFQNEAQLDKSGLPSDRFFAERPEGSVSTLKIQRTQQEDSAVYLCASSNTGTGGVETQYFGPGTRLLVL.

There are many counts of this clonotype. The chain combines TRBV12-3 or TRBV12-4 with TRBJ2-7; 8 nucleotides agree with TRBD2. CDR3 length equals 14 residues. V lost 8 bases and J lost 0; bases outside the gene matches: 6. The CDR3 DNA reads TGTGCCAGCCGCTCGACTAGCGTCTCCTACGAGCAGTACTTC. Translation: CASRSTSVSYEQYF.

The sample holds one count of this clonotype. The genes are TRBV28 and TRBJ2-5; 9 nucleotides agree with TRBD2. Losses at the gene ends were 5 bases for V and 2 bases for J; bases not matched to a gene: 6. Germline V gene sequence: CDR1 MDHEN, CDR2 SYDVKM. The CDR3 is 15 amino acids. DNA of the CDR3: TGTGCCAGCAGTGTGACTAGCGGAAGGCAAGAGACCCAGTACTTC. It yields the protein CASSVTSGRQETQYF.

There are many counts of this clonotype. This chain uses TRBV2 with TRBJ2-2; possibly TRBD1 or TRBD2 for D (5 bases each). Germline V gene sequence: CDR1 SNHLY, CDR2 FYNNEI. This CDR3 spans 14 amino acids. V was cut by 10 bases and J by 4 bases, with 16 bases left in between. CDR3: CATHGTEGTGELFF. CDR3 bases: TGTGCCACCCACGGGACCGAGGGCACCGGGGAGCTGTTTTTT.

This clonotype was recorded a few times. V usage is TRBV7-9 and J usage is TRBJ1-1; possible D gene TRBD1, 6 bases. Germline V gene sequence: CDR1 SEHNR, CDR2 FQNEAQ (reference sequence). The CDR3 sequence is 13 residues long. V lost 7 bases and J lost 11, with 20 bases in between. This CDR3 reads CASTSSGGAAAFF. For the CDR3, the DNA is TGTGCCAGCACTAGCTCTGGGGGCGCCGCGGCTTTCTTT.

Of note for this clonotype: A much larger clone sits a single nucleotide away, making a read error possible. The rearrangement uses TRBV7-3 and TRBJ2-6; 11 nucleotides agree with TRBD2. CDR3 length equals 21 residues. Germline CDR1 reads SGHTA; CDR2 reads FQGTGA. CDR3 nucleotide sequence: TGTGCCAGCAGCTTAACTGTCCCGGGACTAGCGGTTTACTCTGCGGCCAACGTCCTGACTTTC. Its translation is CASSLTVPGLAVYSAANVLTF.

This clonotype was observed many times. The J gene is TRBJ2-5, the V gene TRBV3-1; D gene unclear. Germline CDR1 LGHDT, CDR2 YNNKEL (reference sequence). V was pared by 6 bases and J by 2 bases, with 10 bases between. This CDR3 is built from 13 residues. CDR3 region: CASRRLTQETQYF. The CDR3 coding sequence is TGTGCCAGCAGGCGACTGACTCAAGAGACCCAGTACTTC.

The sample holds a few counts of this clonotype. The chain joins TRBV27 to TRBJ2-7, with D perhaps TRBD2 (6 bases). CDR3 length: 15 residues. CDR1 and CDR2 from the germline V gene are MNHEY and SMNVEV (reference sequence). Trimming cost V 2 bases and J 3 bases, with 14 bases left between them. Here the CDR3 DNA reads TGTGCCAGCAGTTTAAGGCTAGCGACACTCTACGAGCAGTACTTC. Amino acids: CASSLRLATLYEQYF.

This clonotype was seen many times. The chain carries TRBV2 and TRBJ2-7, with a tentative D call TRBD1 (5 bases). Trimming stripped 4 bases from V and 0 bases from J, with 10 bases between. The CDR3 loop spans 14 amino acids. CDR1 and CDR2 from the germline V gene are SNHLY and FYNNEI. CDR3 bases: TGTGCCAGCAGTGGGGGCAGAATCTCCTACGAGCAGTACTTC. This sequence encodes CASSGGRISYEQYF.

This clonotype was observed at least ten times. The V and J genes are TRBV30 and TRBJ2-5; 12 positions match TRBD2. Germline CDR1 is GTSNPN and CDR2 is SVGIG (reference sequence). The CDR3 length is 13 residues. J was trimmed by 7 bases and V by 3 bases; bases with no gene match: 3. The CDR3 DNA reads TGTGCCTGGAGGACTAGCGGGGGAGTGACCCAGTACTTC. Its protein product is CAWRTSGGVTQYF.

This clonotype has a handful of counts. V gene TRBV28 combines with J gene TRBJ1-1, with 7 positions matching TRBD1. This CDR3 contains 16 residues. The V gene's germline CDR1 is MDHEN and CDR2 SYDVKM. Trimming removed 4 bases from V and 1 base from J; junction bases left unmatched: 9. This CDR3 is CASSSPWTGKNTEAFF. In nucleotides, the CDR3 is TGTGCCAGCAGTTCCCCTTGGACAGGAAAGAACACTGAAGCTTTCTTT.

This chain links TRBV6-1 with TRBJ1-1, with D perhaps TRBD1 (6 bases). Germline V gives CDR1 MNHNS, CDR2 SASEGT. Trimming removed 10 bases at V and 5 bases at J, with 17 bases between. The CDR3 covers 13 residues. The CDR3: CATQVGARTEAFF. CDR3 coding DNA: TGTGCCACGCAGGTGGGGGCGAGAACTGAAGCTTTCTTT.

This clonotype came up many times. V gene TRBV6-5 combines with J gene TRBJ2-7; TRBD2 is a possible D gene (6 bases). Trimming took off 2 bases at V and 7 bases at J, with 15 bases between the two ends. The CDR3 contains 14 residues. Germline CDR1 and CDR2: MNHEY and SVGAGI. The CDR3 loop is CASSYQAGGREQYF. The CDR3 DNA sequence: TGTGCCAGCAGTTACCAAGCGGGCGGTCGAGAGCAGTACTTC.

The chain couples TRBV6-1 to TRBJ1-6; perhaps TRBD1 as D (6 bases). V lost 6 bases, J lost 8 bases, and 14 bases lay in between. This CDR3 comprises 14 residues. The V gene's germline CDR1 is MNHNS and CDR2 SASEGT. CDR3 amino acids: CASRKQGWDSPLHF. The CDR3 DNA sequence: TGTGCCAGCAGAAAACAGGGATGGGATTCACCCCTCCACTTT.

This clonotype appeared many times. This chain joins TRBV5-1 and TRBJ2-7; 9 nucleotides line up with TRBD1. With 0 bases clipped from V and 0 bases from J, the junction kept 1 base outside the gene matches. The CDR3 spans 15 residues. The germline gives CDR1 SGHRS, CDR2 YFSETQ. CDR3 residues: CASSLGDRASYEQYF. CDR3 sequence (DNA): TGCGCCAGCAGCTTGGGGGACAGGGCCTCCTACGAGCAGTACTTC.

This rearrangement joins TRBV12-3 or TRBV12-4 to TRBJ1-1; D is unclear. Trimming shortened V by 3 bases and J by 3 bases, and 8 bases separated the two germline ends. The CDR3 has 13 amino acids. Here the CDR3 reads CASSFRQDTEAFF. The CDR3 DNA reads TGTGCCAGCAGTTTCCGGCAGGACACTGAAGCTTTCTTT.

V and J are TRBV28 and TRBJ1-5, with 8 bases lining up with TRBD1. The CDR3 contains 17 residues. V was pared by 5 bases and J by 4 bases, with 13 bases of the junction left unmatched. Germline V CDR1 and CDR2: MDHEN, SYDVKM. The CDR3 protein is CASSPSGQGTQNQPQHF. In DNA, the CDR3 is TGTGCCAGCAGTCCCTCCGGACAGGGCACCCAAAATCAGCCCCAGCATTTT.

This clonotype appeared many times. The chain carries TRBV12-3 or TRBV12-4 and TRBJ1-1; D remains unclear. V was clipped by 6 bases and J by 3 bases, with 8 bases between them. The CDR3 sequence is 12 residues long. The CDR3 region is CASSLIYTEAFF. The DNA for the CDR3 is TGTGCCAGCAGCCTGATTTACACTGAAGCTTTCTTT.

This clonotype was seen at least ten times. The rearrangement uses TRBV2 and TRBJ2-7; D may be TRBD2 (5 bases). This CDR3 is built from 12 residues. Trimming stripped 7 bases from V and 2 bases from J, with 9 bases between. CDR1 SNHLY and CDR2 FYNNEI come from the germline V gene. The CDR3 loop is CASKEGTYEQYF. DNA of the CDR3: TGTGCCAGCAAAGAGGGAACCTACGAGCAGTACTTC.

This clonotype was counted many times. The J gene is TRBJ2-2, the V gene TRBV19; D unclear. Between the trimmed V and J ends, which lost 11 bases and 1 base, there was a span of 11 bases. CDR1 is LNHDA, CDR2 SQIVND, per germline (reference sequence). The CDR3 is 13 amino acids. CDR3 amino acids: CASKAVNTGELFF. The CDR3 nucleotides are TGTGCCTCCAAGGCGGTGAACACCGGGGAGCTGTTTTTT.

This clonotype has at least ten counts. This chain joins TRBV6-5 and TRBJ2-7; D may be TRBD1 (6 bases). Germline values: CDR1 MNHEY, CDR2 SVGAGI. CDR3 size: 14 residues. With 4 bases removed from V and 3 bases from J, the gap between germline ends came to 13 bases. The CDR3 DNA is TGTGCCAGCAGTTCCAGGGGCAGCCACTACGAGCAGTACTTC. Amino acid sequence: CASSSRGSHYEQYF.

In its sample, this clonotype was seen many times. The genes are TRBV10-3 and TRBJ1-3; D unclear. CDR3 length: 14 residues. The ends were cut back, 8 bases at V and 0 bases at J, with 11 bases in the middle. Germline CDR1 reads ENHRY; CDR2 reads SYGVKD. CDR3 residues: CAIRASNSGNTIYF. CDR3 in DNA: TGTGCCATCCGGGCCAGCAACTCTGGAAACACCATATATTTT.

In its sample, this clonotype was seen many times. A much larger clone is a single base away; this may be a read error. The chain is built from TRBV6-1 and TRBJ2-7, with TRBD2 matching 10 bases. Germline V lookup: CDR1 MNHNS, CDR2 SASEGT. V was pared by 5 bases and J by 2 bases, with 0 bases of the junction left unmatched. The CDR3 runs 13 residues. CDR3 sequence reads: CASSSGRAYEQYF. The CDR3 nucleotides read TGTGCCAGCAGTAGCGGGAGGGCCTACGAGCAGTACTTC.